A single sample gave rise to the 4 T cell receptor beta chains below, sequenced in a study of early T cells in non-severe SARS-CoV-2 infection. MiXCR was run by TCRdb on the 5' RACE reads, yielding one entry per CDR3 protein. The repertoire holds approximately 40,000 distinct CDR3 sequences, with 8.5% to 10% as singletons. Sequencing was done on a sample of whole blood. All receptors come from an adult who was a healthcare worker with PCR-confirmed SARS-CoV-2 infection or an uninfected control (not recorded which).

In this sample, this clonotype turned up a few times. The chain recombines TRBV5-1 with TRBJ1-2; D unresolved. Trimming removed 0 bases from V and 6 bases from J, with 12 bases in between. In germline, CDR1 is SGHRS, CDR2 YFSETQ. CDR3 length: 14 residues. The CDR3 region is CASSLEVDLDGYTF. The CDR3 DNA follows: TGCGCCAGCAGCTTGGAAGTGGATTTGGATGGCTACACCTTC.

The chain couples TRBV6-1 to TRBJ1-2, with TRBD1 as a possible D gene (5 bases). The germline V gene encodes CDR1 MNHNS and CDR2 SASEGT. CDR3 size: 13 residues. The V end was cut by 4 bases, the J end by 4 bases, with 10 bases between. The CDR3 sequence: CASSVQGRYGYTF. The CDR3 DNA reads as TGTGCCAGCAGTGTGCAGGGCCGCTATGGCTACACCTTC.

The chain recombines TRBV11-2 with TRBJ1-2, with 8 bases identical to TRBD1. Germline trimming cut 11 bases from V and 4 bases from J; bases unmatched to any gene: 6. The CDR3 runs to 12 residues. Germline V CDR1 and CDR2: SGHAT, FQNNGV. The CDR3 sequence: CAVRTGGYGYTF. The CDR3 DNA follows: TGTGCCGTCCGCACAGGGGGCTATGGCTACACCTTC.

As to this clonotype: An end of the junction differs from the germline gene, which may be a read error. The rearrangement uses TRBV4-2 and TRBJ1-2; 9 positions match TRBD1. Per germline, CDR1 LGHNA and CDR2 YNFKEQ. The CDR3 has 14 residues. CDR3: CASSQDYQDRGNSF. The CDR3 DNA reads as TGTGCCAGCAGCCAAGACTACCAGGACAGGGGTAACTCCTTC.